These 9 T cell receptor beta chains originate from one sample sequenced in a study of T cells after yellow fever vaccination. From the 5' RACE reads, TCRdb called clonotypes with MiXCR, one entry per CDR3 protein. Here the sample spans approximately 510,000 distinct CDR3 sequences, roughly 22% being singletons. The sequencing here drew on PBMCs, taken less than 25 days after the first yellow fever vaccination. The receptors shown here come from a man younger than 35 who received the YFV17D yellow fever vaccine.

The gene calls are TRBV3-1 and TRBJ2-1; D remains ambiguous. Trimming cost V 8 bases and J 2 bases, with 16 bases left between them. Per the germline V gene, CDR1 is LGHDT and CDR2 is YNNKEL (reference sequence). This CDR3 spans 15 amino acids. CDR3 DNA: TGTGCCAGCTGCCCTGGGCCCACTACCTACAATGAGCAGTTCTTC. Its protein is CASCPGPTTYNEQFF.

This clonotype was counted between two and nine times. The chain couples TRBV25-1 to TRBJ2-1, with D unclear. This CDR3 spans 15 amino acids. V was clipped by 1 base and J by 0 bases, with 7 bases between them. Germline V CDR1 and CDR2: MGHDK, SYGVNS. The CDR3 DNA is TGTGCCAGCAGTGAATCTGGGGACTCCTACAATGAGCAGTTCTTC. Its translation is CASSESGDSYNEQFF.

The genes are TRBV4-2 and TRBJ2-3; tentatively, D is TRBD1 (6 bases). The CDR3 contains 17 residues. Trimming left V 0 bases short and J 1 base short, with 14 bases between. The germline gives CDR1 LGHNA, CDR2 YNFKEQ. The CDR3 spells CASSQDQLAGGTDTQYF. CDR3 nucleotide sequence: TGTGCCAGCAGCCAAGATCAGCTAGCAGGGGGCACAGATACGCAGTATTTT.

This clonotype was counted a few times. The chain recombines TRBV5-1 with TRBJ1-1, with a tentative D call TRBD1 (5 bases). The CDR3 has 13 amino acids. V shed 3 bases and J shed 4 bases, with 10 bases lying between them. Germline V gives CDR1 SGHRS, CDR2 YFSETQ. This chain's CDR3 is CASSWDVGTEAFF. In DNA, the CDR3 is TGCGCCAGCAGCTGGGACGTTGGCACTGAAGCTTTCTTT.

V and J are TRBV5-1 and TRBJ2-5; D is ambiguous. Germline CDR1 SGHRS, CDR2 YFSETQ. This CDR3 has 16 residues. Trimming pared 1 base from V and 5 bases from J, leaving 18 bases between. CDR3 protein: CASSLRFGLGGETQYF. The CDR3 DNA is TGCGCCAGCAGCTTGAGGTTTGGCCTGGGTGGGGAGACCCAGTACTTC.

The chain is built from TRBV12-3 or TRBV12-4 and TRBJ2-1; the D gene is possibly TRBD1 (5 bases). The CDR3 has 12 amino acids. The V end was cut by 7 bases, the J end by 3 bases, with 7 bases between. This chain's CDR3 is CASTRGYNEQFF. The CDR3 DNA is TGTGCCAGCACTAGGGGCTACAATGAGCAGTTCTTC.

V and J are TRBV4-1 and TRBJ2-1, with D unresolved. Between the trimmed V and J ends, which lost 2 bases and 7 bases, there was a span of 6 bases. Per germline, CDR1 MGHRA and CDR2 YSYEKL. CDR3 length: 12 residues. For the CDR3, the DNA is TGCGCCAGCAGCCAATATCGGAATGAGCAGTTCTTC. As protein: CASSQYRNEQFF.

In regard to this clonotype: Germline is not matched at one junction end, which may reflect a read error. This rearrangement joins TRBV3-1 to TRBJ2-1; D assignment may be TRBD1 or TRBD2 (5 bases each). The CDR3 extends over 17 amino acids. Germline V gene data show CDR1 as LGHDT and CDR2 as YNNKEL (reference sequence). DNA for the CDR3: TGTGCCACCAGCCCCCTCCCCGGGGCCAACTCCTACAATGAGCAGTTCTTC. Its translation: CATSPLPGANSYNEQFF.

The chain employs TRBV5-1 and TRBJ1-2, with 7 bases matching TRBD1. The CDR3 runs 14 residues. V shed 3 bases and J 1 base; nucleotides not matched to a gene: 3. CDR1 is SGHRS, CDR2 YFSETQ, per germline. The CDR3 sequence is CASSWDSLNYGYTF. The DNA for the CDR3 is TGCGCCAGCAGCTGGGACAGCCTTAACTATGGCTACACCTTC.